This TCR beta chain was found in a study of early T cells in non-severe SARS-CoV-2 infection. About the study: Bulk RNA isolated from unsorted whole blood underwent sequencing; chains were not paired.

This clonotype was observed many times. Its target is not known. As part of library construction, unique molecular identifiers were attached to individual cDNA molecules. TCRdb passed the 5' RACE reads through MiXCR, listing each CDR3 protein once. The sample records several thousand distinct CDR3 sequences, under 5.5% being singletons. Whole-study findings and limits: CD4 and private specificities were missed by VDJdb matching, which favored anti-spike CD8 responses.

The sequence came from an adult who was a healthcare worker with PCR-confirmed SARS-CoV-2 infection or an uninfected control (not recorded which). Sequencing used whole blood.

Here the CDR3 DNA reads TGTGCCAGCAGTTACTCTGACAACACCGGGGAGCTGTTTTTT. This translates into CASSYSDNTGELFF. The gene calls are TRBV6-5 and TRBJ2-2; D not certain. Trimming removed 0 bases at V and 2 bases at J, with 4 bases between. This CDR3 comprises 14 residues. Germline V gene sequence: CDR1 MNHEY, CDR2 SVGAGI.